The following is a T cell receptor beta chain sequence with its context. The data derive from a study of Ad26.COV2.S vaccination and SARS-CoV-2 variants. Generated by immunoSEQ multiplex PCR, the TCRdb table keeps only in-frame clones and is missing some. The sample yields about 420,000 clones, 88% seen once. Treatment of the sample: some 19 received Ad26.COV2.S at low or high dose, single or two shots; roughly five received placebo; per-sample allocation not given. Day 63 after the first injection of vaccine or placebo was the sampling time. Ad26 vector vaccine expressed Wuhan-strain SARS-CoV-2 spike. The CDR3 has 16 residues. The V gene lost 1 base and the J gene lost 9 bases, with 16 bases spanning the gap. CDR1 MGHRA and CDR2 YSYEKL come from the germline V gene.

The chain recombines TRBV4-1 with TRBJ1-6; unclear D gene. The TCR sequence derives from a person aged 18 to 65 who received the Ad26.COV2.S COVID-19 vaccine or a placebo. Sequenced here: peripheral blood, sampled in a trial of Ad26.COV2.S vaccine versus placebo. The CDR3 DNA is TGCGCCAGCAGCCAAGTCTTAAGTCCTTTACCTTCACCCCTCCACTTT. Encoded protein: CASSQVLSPLPSPLHF.